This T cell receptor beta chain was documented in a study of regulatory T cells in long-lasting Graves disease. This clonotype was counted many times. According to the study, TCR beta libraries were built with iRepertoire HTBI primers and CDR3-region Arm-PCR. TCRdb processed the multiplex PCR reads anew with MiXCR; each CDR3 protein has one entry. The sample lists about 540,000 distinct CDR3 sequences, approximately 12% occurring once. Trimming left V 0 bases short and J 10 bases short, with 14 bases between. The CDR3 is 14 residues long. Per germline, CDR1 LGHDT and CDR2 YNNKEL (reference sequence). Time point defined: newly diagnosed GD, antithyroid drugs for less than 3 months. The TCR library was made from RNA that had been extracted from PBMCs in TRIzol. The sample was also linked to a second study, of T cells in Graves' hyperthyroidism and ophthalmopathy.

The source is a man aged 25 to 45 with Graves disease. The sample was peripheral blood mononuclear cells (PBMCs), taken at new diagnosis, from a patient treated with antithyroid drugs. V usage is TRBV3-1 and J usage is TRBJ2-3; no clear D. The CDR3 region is CASSQDFLPSPQYF. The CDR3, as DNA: TGTGCCAGCAGCCAAGATTTTCTGCCCAGCCCGCAGTATTTT.